Sequencing of this TCR beta chain was carried out in a study of blood T cell repertoires in COVID-19 (dated by TCRdb to the early 2020s). For the study in its entirety: The collaborator samples originated in the United States, Italy and Spain and spanned the acute and convalescent phases of COVID-19. The repertoires were released in a freely available public database intended as a resource for research on the immune response to SARS-CoV-2. Samples came from the ongoing ImmuneRACE study (first 160 participants) plus 1,254 subjects from 6 global collaborators. Where HLA class I and class II types were available, the types were taken from metadata supplied by the sample provider, not from assay-based typing. Subjects who had been exposed to COVID-19, were actively infected with it, or had recovered from it provided the deeply sampled blood TCRbeta repertoires that made up the dataset. Nearly every sample came with metadata listing a de-identified subject ID, COVID-19 status, age in years and sex. The prospective study material was composed of cDNA or gDNA derived from T cells, B-cell-depleted T cells, or PBMCs. General findings and caveats noted by the study authors: Clinical and demographic metadata were provided uncurated, with the amount varying by source and participant.

With regard to this clone: Which antigen it targets is not known. Base quality data are lacking; no much larger clone is found one base away.

Collaborating institutions collected whole blood in K2EDTA tubes following their own protocols. Collaborator samples were shipped for TCRbeta analysis as frozen whole blood, isolated PBMCs, or DNA extracted from either sample type. CDR1 MGHDK and CDR2 SYGVNS are derived from the germline V gene. The V end gives up 4 bases and the J end 2 bases, leaving 4 bases in the junction not matched to a gene. The CDR3 runs 15 residues from the cysteine to the phenylalanine. The entry retains the CDR3 DNA only, 45 bases that are in frame from base 1. TCRbeta CDR3 regions were amplified from genomic DNA by means of the immunoSEQ Assay, a bias-controlled multiplex PCR. From the authors' description of their analysis: The number of nucleated cells in each sample was estimated from the amplification of reference gene primers within the assay. To quantify the absolute abundance of each unique TCRbeta CDR3 rearrangement, sequence reads were collapsed and filtered. For each sample, productive Simpson clonality was calculated by taking the square root of Simpson's diversity index across productive rearrangements. Held by TCRdb, this immuneACCESS table contains in-frame sequences only and omits some clones. Under half of the omission traces to an unresolved V gene where checked; the cause of the rest is unknown. V and J calls and clone size are as listed in that table; D and trimming were resolved from the DNA. The sample records around 200,000 clones, 80% to 90% of which are singletons. The ten top clones hold 2.5% to 3.5% of the sample.

The rearrangement joined TRBV25-1 to TRBJ2-1, with 8 bases in between that match TRBD2. Sequenced material: peripheral blood. The clonotype originates from a man aged 45-65 years with active or convalescent COVID-19. The DNA sequence reads TGTGCCAGCAGTGCACCGGGACTAGCCTACAATGAGCAGTTCTTC. This is translated as CASSAPGLAYNEQFF.